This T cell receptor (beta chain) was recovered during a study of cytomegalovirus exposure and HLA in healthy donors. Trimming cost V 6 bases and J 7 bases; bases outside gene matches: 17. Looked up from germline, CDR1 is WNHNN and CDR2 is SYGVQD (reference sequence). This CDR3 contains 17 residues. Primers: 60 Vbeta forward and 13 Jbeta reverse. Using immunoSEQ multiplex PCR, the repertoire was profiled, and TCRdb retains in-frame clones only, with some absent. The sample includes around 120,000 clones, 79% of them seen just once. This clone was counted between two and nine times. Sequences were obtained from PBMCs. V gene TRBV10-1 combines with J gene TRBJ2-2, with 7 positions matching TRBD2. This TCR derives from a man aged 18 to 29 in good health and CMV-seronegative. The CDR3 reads CASSPRGGGRVVGELFF. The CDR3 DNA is TGCGCCAGCAGCCCCAGAGGCGGGGGTCGCGTTGTCGGGGAGCTGTTTTTT.